This entry describes one T cell receptor beta chain. This clone was counted once. Its specific antigen is unknown. Within one base of it there is no much larger clone, and no base qualities were kept. CDR1 is given as GTSNPN and CDR2 as SVGIG, both from the germline V gene (reference sequence). Reading from cysteine to phenylalanine, the CDR3 counts 15 amino acids. Solely the CDR3 DNA is kept, with 45 bases framed from the first base. Trimmed from V: 2 bases; trimmed from J: 5 bases; junction bases lacking a gene match: 6. In total, more than 500 healthy bone marrow donors made up the cohort. All cohort members were sampled while nominally healthy, although unrecorded immune exposures were likely present. Of the 600 to 750 cohort members, more than 250 had a positive CMV serostatus and roughly 370 had a negative one, while no CMV serostatus was recorded for the donor. Each donor provided a peripheral blood sample, and peripheral blood mononuclear cells were used for TCR beta sequencing. The Qiagen DNeasy Blood Extraction Kit was used to extract genomic DNA from the blood cell samples.

The data derive from a study of cytomegalovirus exposure and HLA in healthy donors (dated by TCRdb to the late 2010s). For context, the study as a whole: In an earlier analysis of 587 of the donors, about 260 Gb of sequence data and 100 million or so unique TCR beta sequences from about 179 million T cells were reported. HLA typing included class I and class II loci at four-digit resolution. All discovery cohort repertoires had been generated using a single sequencing platform. To study patterns of TCR occurrence, a later analysis re-analyzed previously published TCR beta repertoires from under 750 donors and added high-resolution HLA genotyping. In a later genetic analysis, genome-wide SNP genotypes for about three fifths of the roughly 670 donors were used, and that subset was treated as a discovery cohort. Four or five DR-DQ haplotypes were handled as single units for association and clustering, since linkage in the cohort was strong. Typing coverage differed by locus: A, B, C, DRB1 and DQB1 were typed in about 629-630 donors, DQA1 in approximately 520, DPA1 in 600 to 610, and DPB1 in around 490. Approximately 300 gigabases of sequencing data and roughly 81 million unique TCR sequences made up an early release that covered approximately 700 HLA-typed donors. Among about 400 genotyped donors of the cohort, an average of around 240,000 unique TCR beta nucleotide sequences was sequenced per donor, of which 15% to 20% were non-productive. The study combined high-throughput TCR immunosequencing, statistical association of individual TCRs with disease status, and machine learning to predict cytomegalovirus infection status. The genetic ancestry cluster associated with self-reported Caucasian donors included about 84% of the roughly 410 genotyped donors. To decide whether each TCR beta V gene segment behaved as functional or pseudogenic, an earlier analysis of 587 of the donors relied on high-throughput TCR beta sequencing. Using immunosequencing, the study profiled T cell repertoires from 666 subjects and related those repertoires to cytomegalovirus serostatus. Besides the first cohort of approximately 670 subjects, a separate validation cohort made up of 120 different subjects was used. Donor age, sex, ethnicity and CMV serostatus were compiled together with the repertoire data. The aim of the study was to test whether cataloging public T cell receptors could identify signatures of past pathogen exposure. Rather than using new phenotypic data, the later analysis identified candidate immune exposures from TCR beta sequences and from how often those sequences occurred across donors.

Points the paper makes about the study in general: According to a later genetic analysis, donors in an Asian-associated ancestry cluster had fewer N-insertions in productive TCRs than the approximately 670-donor mean. Three of the identified cytomegalovirus-associated TCR beta chains were confirmed in vitro to be specific for cytomegalovirus antigens. Correlated functional status among segregating V segments might be attributable to linkage disequilibrium, but an unknown experimental factor could not be ruled out. Strong co-occurrence of HLA alleles, especially DR and DQ, made assigning TCR associations to individual alleles difficult. A later analysis reported that several top co-occurrence clusters appeared linked to parvovirus B19, influenza, CMV and Epstein-Barr virus. Across donors, most TCR sequences were observed very rarely, whereas some public TCRs were present in many individuals. A cluster of highly shared sequence variants was judged likely to represent a technical artifact of the sequencing pipeline. The authors suggested that the approach could potentially be extended to other disease states and immunological phenotypes. CMV serostatus was the only immune exposure information available for the cohort. The classifier was reported to diagnose cytomegalovirus status with high specificity and sensitivity in both the original and validation cohorts. In the study, approximately 160 TCR beta chains were listed as associated with cytomegalovirus. V-gene and J-gene trimming of TCR beta chains was associated with a missense DCLRE1C variant in a later genetic analysis, and the association was replicated in an independent cohort. The cohort was sequenced for TCR beta chains only, and without alpha or paired-chain data the features that could be detected were limited. A later analysis found that HLA-associated TCR beta chains were more clonally expanded and had lower generation probabilities than equally common non-associated chains. An earlier analysis of 587 of the donors showed that most TCR beta V segments appeared in productive rearrangements either about 87% or about 30% of the time, which broadly matched IMGT annotations. Some IMGT-functional V segments, including TRBV6-2 and TRBV6-3, could not be distinguished by the 87-base-pair reads and were therefore excluded. HLA typing was unavailable for some donors at each locus, so association tests used only the typed subset. A further reported finding was that TCR beta sequences accurately predicted the HLA-A and HLA-B alleles for most subjects in the first cohort. Roughly uniform sequencing depth across donors was assumed in presence/absence analyses, although this assumption may not hold. In a later analysis, TCR association rates were found to vary across HLA loci, with the most associated TCRs seen for DRB1 alleles and the fewest for HLA-C alleles. In a later analysis, most CMV-associated TCR beta chains were found to appear HLA-restricted, with HLA associations seemingly driven largely by CMV exposure. Specific HLA alleles were associated with 18,000 or so TCR beta sequences at a false discovery rate of 0.05 in a later analysis. Because counts were too low, about 18 rarely observed V segments, including chromosome 9 orphons, were excluded from the earlier analysis of roughly 580 of the donors.

Libraries were built with the immunoSEQ multiplex PCR assay. A mixture of 60 forward primers for TCR Vbeta segments and 13 reverse primers for TCR Jbeta segments was used in the multiplex PCR. The CDR3 region of rearranged TCR beta genes was amplified from genomic DNA by a multiplex PCR assay. The amplified TCR beta libraries were sequenced on the Illumina HiSeq System as 87-base-pair reads. In the paper's pipeline: A later analysis counted approximately 76 million unique TCR beta chains across the 670 or so repertoires, and around 12 million of these chains were shared by at least two donors. Raw reads were error-corrected and collapsed into unique sequences with a nearest-neighbor algorithm that merged closely related sequences to remove PCR and sequencing errors. CDR3 sequences were aligned to IMGT reference sequences to assign V, D and J gene segments. For a sequence to be retained, a match of at least six nucleotides was required to both a V gene segment and a J gene segment. A rearrangement was called productive if the CDR3 had no stop codons and remained in frame with V and J, and every other rearrangement was called non-productive. CDR3 was defined according to IMGT convention as the region running from the second conserved V-encoded cysteine to the conserved J-encoded phenylalanine. The earlier analysis of about 610 of the donors excluded any sequence lacking an unambiguous match to a single V gene segment. In an earlier analysis of approximately 560 of the donors, a V segment was called functional when productive rearrangements were above 56.7%, and segregating when the standard deviation between donors exceeded 5%. A statistical classification framework was built to diagnose cytomegalovirus status from the catalog of TCR beta chain sequences. In a later analysis, TCR nucleotide sequences were compared against IMGT/GENE-DB human TR gene sequences so that V and J genes could be assigned. Using the TCRdist pipeline, a later analysis assigned CDR3 sequences along with most-parsimonious VDJ recombination scenarios. In a later analysis, each TCR beta chain was defined by its CDR3 amino acid sequence together with its V-gene family, and reads lacking a unique V-gene family were excluded. A later analysis removed nearly 600 highly shared, low-generation-probability nucleotide sequences to deal with suspected cross-contamination and a sequencing artifact. In a later analysis, a clonal expansion index for each public chain was calculated from normalized within-repertoire ranks of inferred template counts. Generation probabilities in a later analysis came from a VDJ recombination model fitted to out-of-frame rearrangements, and those results were checked against IGoR. Hypergeometric tests were used in a later analysis to score TCR-TCR, TCR-HLA and TCR-CMV co-occurrence, with a repertoire-size bias correction applied to the TCR pairs. To estimate false discovery rates, a later analysis permuted the HLA or CMV assignments 20 times. A later analysis grouped co-occurring TCRs with DBSCAN, adding TCRdist sequence similarity when clustering within HLA-allele-positive subsets. For co-occurrence clustering, repertoires with fewer than 30,000 or more than 120,000 public chains were excluded, along with roughly five repertoires with anomalous nucleotide sharing. Not all clones reach the TCRdb copy of this immuneACCESS table, which keeps in-frame sequences only. Checked studies attribute under half of the gap to unresolved V genes and leave the rest unexplained. V and J calls plus clone size are reproduced from that table; the DNA served to infer D and trimming. For this sample the table gives 60,000 to 85,000 clones, of which about 74% were detected only once. Of the sample, over 10% is held by the ten largest clones.

The clonotype comes from a human donor in good health. The specimen sequenced was PBMCs. The chain joins TRBV30 to TRBJ2-5; 12 of the junction bases match TRBD2. The CDR3 loop reads CAWSLAGGLWETQYF. DNA sequence: TGTGCCTGGAGTCTAGCGGGAGGGCTCTGGGAGACCCAGTACTTC.